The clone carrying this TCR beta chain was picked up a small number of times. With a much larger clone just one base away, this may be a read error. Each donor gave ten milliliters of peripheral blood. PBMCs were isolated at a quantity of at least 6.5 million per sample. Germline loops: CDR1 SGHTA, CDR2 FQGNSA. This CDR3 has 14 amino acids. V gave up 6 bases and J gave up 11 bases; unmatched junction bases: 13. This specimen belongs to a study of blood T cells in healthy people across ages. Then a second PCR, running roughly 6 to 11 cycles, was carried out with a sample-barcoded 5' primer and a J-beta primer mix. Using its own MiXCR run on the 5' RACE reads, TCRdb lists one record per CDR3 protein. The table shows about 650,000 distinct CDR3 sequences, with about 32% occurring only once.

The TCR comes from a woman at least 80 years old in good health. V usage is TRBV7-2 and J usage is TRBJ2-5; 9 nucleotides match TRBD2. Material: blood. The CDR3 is CASSFSSGNNEQYF. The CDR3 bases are TGTGCCAGCAGTTTTTCTAGCGGGAATAATGAGCAGTACTTC. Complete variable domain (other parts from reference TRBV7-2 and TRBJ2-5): GAGVSQSPSNKVTEKGKDVELRCDPISGHTALYWYRQSLGQGLEFLIYFQGNSAPDKSGLPSDRFSAERTGGSVSTLTIQRTQQEDSAVYLCASSFSSGNNEQYFGPGTRLLVL.